Below are 28 T cell receptor beta chains sequenced from a single sample in a study of T cell repertoires in cytomegalovirus infection. TCRdb ran MiXCR on the reads and lists one entry per CDR3 protein. The repertoire includes 200,000 or so distinct CDR3 sequences, roughly 27% of them detected once, and approximately 31% sits in the top ten. What was sequenced was PBMCs. Receptor source: a human donor in good health (CMV status not recorded). Some clones in this sample may be carry-over from other donors' samples.

The CDR3 is CASSIGATSGANVLTF. DNA for the CDR3: TGTGCCAGTAGTATAGGGGCAACATCTGGGGCCAACGTCCTGACTTTC. The V and J genes are TRBV19 and TRBJ2-6, with D unresolved. Germline values: CDR1 LNHDA, CDR2 SQIVND (reference sequence). Trimming cost V 1 base and J 1 base, with 8 bases left between them. The CDR3 totals 16 residues.

The genes are TRBV6-2 or TRBV6-3 and TRBJ2-3, with 9 bases identical to TRBD1. Germline-derived CDR1 and CDR2 are MNHEY and SVGEGT. The CDR3 has 13 residues. V shed 11 bases, J shed 4 bases, and the junction held 7 bases outside the gene matches. CDR3 coding DNA: TGTGCCTGCCATTGGACAGGGGCAGATACGCAGTATTTT. As protein: CACHWTGADTQYF.

The chain combines TRBV7-6 with TRBJ1-2, with 7 bases fitting TRBD1. This CDR3 is 15 amino acids long. Germline CDR1 reads SGHVS; CDR2 reads FNYEAQ. V lost 5 bases and J lost 2; bases outside the gene matches: 8. CDR3 loop: CASSAPGQKNYGYTF. In nucleotides, the CDR3 is TGTGCCAGCAGCGCCCCGGGACAGAAAAACTATGGCTACACCTTC.

The chain links TRBV5-5 to TRBJ2-6; the D gene is possibly TRBD2 (5 bases). The germline CDR1 and CDR2 sequences are SGHKS and YYEKEE (reference sequence). The V end lost 4 bases, the J end lost 0 bases, and 11 bases lay between the germline ends. The CDR3 covers 16 residues. The chain's CDR3 is CASSRTLPSGANVLTF. In DNA form, the CDR3 reads TGTGCCAGCAGCCGGACTTTACCCTCTGGGGCCAACGTCCTGACTTTC.

Concerning this clonotype itself: A much larger clone differs from this one at a single base, so this may be a read error. The rearrangement joins TRBV7-9 to TRBJ1-5; TRBD1 is a possible D gene (5 bases). V lost 3 bases to trimming and J lost 9 bases, with 9 bases between them. Germline CDR1 reads SEHNR; CDR2 reads FQNEAQ (reference sequence). The length of the CDR3 is 12 residues. CDR3 in DNA: TGTGCCAGCAGCTTGGGGGAACTGCCCCAGCATTTT. This gives the protein CASSLGELPQHF.

This clonotype was counted a single time. Since a much larger clone is just one base distant, this may be a read error. The chain has TRBV7-2 and TRBJ1-3; D is unresolved. CDR3 length: 15 residues. Per the germline V gene, CDR1 is SGHTA and CDR2 is FQGNSA. The CDR3 sequence: CASSLVVHSGNTKYF. CDR3 nucleotides: TGTGCCAGCAGCTTAGTAGTACACTCTGGAAACACCAAATATTTT.

The chain is built from TRBV7-9 and TRBJ1-4, with 7 bases lining up with TRBD1. The CDR3 is 11 residues long. The germline V gene encodes CDR1 SEHNR and CDR2 FQNEAQ (reference sequence). V lost 4 bases and J lost 12; bases outside the gene matches: 2. CDR3 protein: CASSSGGELFF. CDR3 DNA: TGTGCCAGCAGCTCAGGGGGGGAACTGTTTTTT.

This clonotype was picked up a small number of times. V and J are TRBV10-3 and TRBJ1-1; D is undetermined. Germline values: CDR1 ENHRY, CDR2 SYGVKD. With 11 bases removed from V and 3 bases from J, the gap between germline ends came to 19 bases. The CDR3 is 14 amino acids. The CDR3 bases are TGTGCCTTAAGGAGGGAAAACTGGGACACTGAAGCTTTCTTT. It encodes CALRRENWDTEAFF.

The sample holds a few counts of this clonotype. The chain has TRBV19 and TRBJ2-7; a weak D match, TRBD1 (6 bases). In germline, CDR1 is LNHDA, CDR2 SQIVND (reference sequence). This CDR3 contains 16 residues. V lost 0 bases and J 2 bases, leaving 14 bases between the germline ends. This CDR3 is CASSIDWGHSTYEQYF. CDR3 nucleotides: TGTGCCAGTAGTATAGATTGGGGACATAGTACCTACGAGCAGTACTTC.

This clonotype has a count of ten or more. CDR3 nucleotides: TGTGCCAGCAGCTTGACTAGCGGGGGGGCCACAGATACGCAGTATTTT. The encoded protein is CASSLTSGGATDTQYF. The genes are TRBV7-2 and TRBJ2-3; 14 positions match TRBD2. CDR1 is SGHTA and CDR2 is FQGNSA in the germline V gene. V lost 3 bases to trimming and J lost 2 bases; unmatched junction nucleotides: 1. There are 16 residues in the CDR3.

The rearrangement joins TRBV7-9 to TRBJ1-2; D gene unclear. Trimming took 6 bases from V and 5 from J, leaving 19 bases between them. From germline, CDR1 is SEHNR and CDR2 FQNEAQ (reference sequence). The CDR3 sequence is 15 residues long. The chain's CDR3 is CASSIFFDSTYGYTF. The CDR3, as DNA: TGTGCCAGCAGTATTTTCTTTGACTCAACTTATGGCTACACCTTC.

This clonotype was observed a handful of times. The chain carries TRBV12-3 or TRBV12-4 and TRBJ1-2; D gene uncertain. V lost 6 bases and J 8 bases, leaving 25 bases between the germline ends. This CDR3 spans 16 amino acids. For the CDR3, the DNA is TGTGCCAGCAGCCTATTTAATACCGGGCCCCGGAGAGGCTACACCTTC. It encodes CASSLFNTGPRRGYTF.

The chain has TRBV6-2 or TRBV6-3 and TRBJ2-7; possible D gene TRBD2, 6 bases. This CDR3 comprises 16 residues. Germline-derived CDR1 and CDR2 are MNHEY and SVGEGT. Trimming pared 5 bases from V and 3 bases from J, leaving 20 bases between. CDR3 region: CASSPRDSRGFYEQYF. For the CDR3, the DNA is TGTGCCAGCAGTCCTCGGGACTCCAGAGGTTTCTACGAGCAGTACTTC.

The chain has TRBV19 and TRBJ1-2, with D unresolved. Trimming removed 6 bases from V and 3 bases from J, with 8 bases in between. Germline V gene data show CDR1 as LNHDA and CDR2 as SQIVND (reference sequence). CDR3 size: 12 residues. This chain's CDR3 is CASSKSDYGYTF. DNA for the CDR3: TGTGCCAGTAGCAAATCAGACTATGGCTACACCTTC.

CDR3 residues: CAISAGGRGEKLFF. CDR3 DNA sequence: TGTGCCATCAGTGCAGGAGGGAGGGGTGAAAAACTGTTTTTT. The chain combines TRBV10-3 with TRBJ1-4; maybe TRBD1 (5 bases). Germline V lookup: CDR1 ENHRY, CDR2 SYGVKD. The CDR3 spans 14 residues. Deletions cut 4 bases from V and 7 bases from J, with 13 bases between.

This clonotype was recorded a few times. V usage is TRBV3-1 and J usage is TRBJ1-5; the match to TRBD1 covers 9 bases. The CDR3 loop spans 15 amino acids. The germline gives CDR1 LGHDT, CDR2 YNNKEL (reference sequence). The ends lost 4 bases at V and 6 bases at J; junction bases unmatched: 7. The CDR3 protein is CASSRGLQGAQPQHF. The CDR3 bases are TGTGCCAGCAGCCGTGGGTTACAGGGGGCTCAGCCCCAGCATTTT.

This clonotype was counted between two and nine times. CDR3 protein: CSVLGGSWNTEAFF. DNA for the CDR3: TGCAGCGTGTTAGGGGGGAGCTGGAACACTGAAGCTTTCTTT. This chain connects TRBV29-1 to TRBJ1-1; TRBD1 is a possible D gene (6 bases). The CDR3 has 14 amino acids. The germline V and J ends were trimmed by 6 bases and 1 base, with 15 bases remaining between them. Germline-derived CDR1 and CDR2 are SQVTM and ANQGSEA.

This chain joins TRBV18 and TRBJ2-5; 7 bases are shared with TRBD1. The CDR3 contains 16 residues. Germline lookup yields CDR1 KGHSH and CDR2 LQKENI. V shed 3 bases and J 5 bases; nucleotides not matched to a gene: 12. This CDR3 reads CASSPTRQGGLETQYF. In nucleotides, the CDR3 is TGTGCCAGCTCACCTACCCGACAGGGTGGGCTGGAGACCCAGTACTTC.

There are a few counts of this clonotype. V is TRBV7-2 and J is TRBJ2-3; D not resolved. Germline CDR1 and CDR2: SGHTA and FQGNSA. V lost 5 bases, J lost 5 bases, and 11 bases lay in between. The CDR3 sequence is 13 residues long. CDR3: CASSIGLGDTQYF. For the CDR3, the DNA is TGTGCCAGCAGCATCGGCTTGGGAGATACGCAGTATTTT.

By share, this clonotype counts as medium-sized. This chain uses TRBV7-2 with TRBJ2-3; D perhaps matches TRBD1 (5 bases). Looked up from germline, CDR1 is SGHTA and CDR2 is FQGNSA. This CDR3 has 14 residues. The V gene lost 5 bases and the J gene lost 2 bases, with 11 bases spanning the gap. As DNA, the CDR3 is TGTGCCAGCAGCCTGACAGTAATCACAGATACGCAGTATTTT. Protein sequence: CASSLTVITDTQYF.

This clonotype was picked up a small number of times. This chain joins TRBV6-1 and TRBJ1-2; TRBD1 matches 7 bases. This CDR3 has 13 residues. J was trimmed by 8 bases and V by 5 bases; bases with no gene match: 8. Germline loops: CDR1 MNHNS, CDR2 SASEGT. The CDR3: CASSSDRVLGYTF. DNA of the CDR3: TGTGCCAGCAGTTCTGACAGGGTTTTGGGCTACACCTTC.

Of note for this clonotype: Mismatch with germline at one junction end may stem from a read error. The chain recombines TRBV3-1 with TRBJ1-2; no definite D call. The CDR3 is 15 residues long. CDR1 is LGHDT, CDR2 YNNKEL, per germline (reference sequence). In nucleotides, the CDR3 is TGTGCCAGCAGCAAAGAGGCGACGGACGGCTATGGCTACACCTTC. It yields the protein CASSKEATDGYGYTF.

This clonotype has at least ten counts. The chain has TRBV7-2 and TRBJ2-3; D not resolved. Between the trimmed V and J ends, which lost 2 bases and 5 bases, there was a span of 8 bases. The CDR3 totals 13 residues. The germline V gene encodes CDR1 SGHTA and CDR2 FQGNSA. The CDR3 nucleotides are TGTGCCAGCAGCTTATACATGGTAGATACGCAGTATTTT. It encodes CASSLYMVDTQYF.

The chain joins TRBV2 to TRBJ1-3; D is perhaps TRBD1 (5 bases). CDR1 and CDR2 from the germline V gene are SNHLY and FYNNEI. This CDR3 is built from 14 residues. V was clipped by 5 bases and J by 0 bases, with 8 bases between them. CDR3 in DNA: TGTGCCAGCAGTATGACAGTCTCTGGAAACACCATATATTTT. Translated, it gives CASSMTVSGNTIYF.

The gene calls are TRBV7-4 and TRBJ1-2; D is perhaps TRBD1 (5 bases). The CDR3 sequence is 16 residues long. V shed 1 base and J shed 3 bases, with 15 bases lying between them. Germline lookup yields CDR1 SGHVT and CDR2 SQSDAQ. The CDR3 sequence: CASSLEQAVGYYGYTF. Written as DNA, the CDR3 is TGTGCCAGCAGCTTAGAACAGGCCGTTGGATACTATGGCTACACCTTC.

This clonotype was seen many times. Sequence at one end of the junction differs from germline and may be a read error. The rearrangement uses TRBV7-7 and TRBJ2-5; weak D call: TRBD1 (6 bases). This CDR3 has 15 amino acids. Germline values: CDR1 SSHAT, CDR2 FNYEAQ (reference sequence). The CDR3 loop reads CASSLTGFGQETQYF. The CDR3 DNA reads as TGTGCTAGCAGCTTAACAGGGTTCGGCCAAGAGACCCAGTACTTC.

This clonotype showed up just a few times. V gene TRBV10-2 combines with J gene TRBJ2-1, with a weak D call TRBD1 (5 bases). This CDR3 has 13 amino acids. With 4 bases removed from V and 3 bases from J, the gap between germline ends came to 7 bases. Germline V gene data show CDR1 as WSHSY and CDR2 as SAAADI. The CDR3 here is CASSGQIYNEQFF. The CDR3 DNA reads TGCGCCAGCAGTGGACAGATCTACAATGAGCAGTTCTTC.

The chain links TRBV20-1 to TRBJ2-3; D not resolved. This CDR3 region has 16 residues. V dropped 0 bases and J dropped 4 bases, with 17 bases sitting between them. Germline V CDR1 and CDR2: DFQATT, SNEGSKA (reference sequence). Written as DNA, the CDR3 is TGCAGTGCTAGAGATCGGTGGCGGAGTACCTCAGATACGCAGTATTTT. Translated: CSARDRWRSTSDTQYF.